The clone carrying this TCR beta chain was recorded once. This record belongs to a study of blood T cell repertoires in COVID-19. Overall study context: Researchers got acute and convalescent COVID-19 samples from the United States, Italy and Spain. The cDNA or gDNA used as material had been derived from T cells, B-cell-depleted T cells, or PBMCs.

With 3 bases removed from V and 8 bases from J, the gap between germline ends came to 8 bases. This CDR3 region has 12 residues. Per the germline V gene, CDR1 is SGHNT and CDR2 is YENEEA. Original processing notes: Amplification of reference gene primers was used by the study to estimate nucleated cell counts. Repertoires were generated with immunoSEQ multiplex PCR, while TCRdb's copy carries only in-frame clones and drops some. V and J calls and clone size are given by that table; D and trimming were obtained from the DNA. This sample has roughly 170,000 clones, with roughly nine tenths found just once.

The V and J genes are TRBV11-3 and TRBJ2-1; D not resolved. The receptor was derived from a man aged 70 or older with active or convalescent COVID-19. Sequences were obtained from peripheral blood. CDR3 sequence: CASSLYRDEQFF. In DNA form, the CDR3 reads TGTGCCAGCAGCTTGTACCGGGATGAGCAGTTCTTC. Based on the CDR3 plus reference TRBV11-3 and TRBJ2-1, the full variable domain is EAGVVQSPRYKIIEKKQPVAFWCNPISGHNTLYWYLQNLGQGPELLIRYENEEAVDDSQLPKDRFSAERLKGVDSTLKIQPAELGDSAVYLCASSLYRDEQFFGPGTRLTVL.